Listed here are 22 T cell receptor beta chains from one sample, sequenced in a study of shared clonotypes between healthy human individuals. Data came from immunoSEQ multiplex PCR; TCRdb stores just in-frame clones and leaves some out. This table has roughly 600,000 clones, roughly 98% appearing once. Only CD45RO-negative cells positively selected for CCR7 counted as naive CD8 cells, so terminally differentiated effector memory CD45RA+ cells were excluded. The specimen sequenced was naive CD8+ T cells sorted from blood. The receptors here all came from a man aged 30 to 45 in good health.

This chain links TRBV4-1 with TRBJ2-1, with D hard to call. The V end was cut by 7 bases, the J end by 0 bases, with 7 bases between. The CDR3 has 13 amino acids. Germline assignment: CDR1 MGHRA and CDR2 YSYEKL. CDR3 protein: CASMPSSYNEQFF. DNA of the CDR3: TGCGCCAGCATGCCGTCCTCCTACAATGAGCAGTTCTTC.

The chain combines TRBV29-1 with TRBJ2-7; D remains ambiguous. The CDR3 covers 12 residues. Germline V CDR1 and CDR2: SQVTM, ANQGSEA. V was clipped by 6 bases and J by 2 bases, with 11 bases between them. The DNA of the CDR3 is TGCAGCGTCCGGCTGGGCACCTACGAGCAGTACTTC. Its translation is CSVRLGTYEQYF.

This chain links TRBV4-1 with TRBJ2-1; a weak D match, TRBD2 (6 bases). The V gene's germline CDR1 is MGHRA and CDR2 YSYEKL. The CDR3 loop spans 17 amino acids. The V end was cut by 0 bases, the J end by 4 bases, with 16 bases between. The CDR3 region is CASSQDRDLRDYNEQFF. Written as DNA, the CDR3 is TGCGCCAGCAGCCAAGATAGGGACTTAAGAGATTACAATGAGCAGTTCTTC.

As concerns this clone: Compared with germline, one end of the junction differs, possibly owing to a read error. The genes are TRBV7-7 and TRBJ2-1; 8 bases align to TRBD2. CDR1 is SSHAT, CDR2 FNYEAQ, per germline (reference sequence). CDR3 size: 14 residues. This CDR3 is CASSLSGTSNEQFF. In nucleotides, the CDR3 is TGTGCTAGCAGCTTAAGCGGGACTAGCAATGAGCAGTTCTTC.

The chain carries TRBV6-5 and TRBJ1-2, with D maybe TRBD1 (5 bases). The length of the CDR3 is 12 residues. Germline V CDR1 and CDR2: MNHEY, SVGAGI. V was shortened by 2 bases and J by 10 bases, with 11 bases between the two germline ends. CDR3 DNA sequence: TGTGCCAGCAGTTACGATGACAGCCTCTACACCTTC. Translated: CASSYDDSLYTF.

In this sample, this clone turned up many times. The chain has TRBV30 and TRBJ2-7; D is perhaps TRBD1 (5 bases). This CDR3 region has 12 residues. CDR1 GTSNPN and CDR2 SVGIG come from the germline V gene (reference sequence). V gave up 5 bases and J gave up 1 base, with 9 bases separating them. CDR3 coding DNA: TGTGCCTGGGACAGAGATTCCTACGAGCAGTACTTC. Translated: CAWDRDSYEQYF.

To note about this clone: The sample has other DNA sequences that encode this CDR3 too. The chain uses TRBV6-5 and TRBJ2-7; D might be TRBD2 (5 bases). Trimming stripped 4 bases from V and 0 bases from J, with 7 bases between. The length of the CDR3 is 13 residues. Germline CDR1 MNHEY, CDR2 SVGAGI. CDR3 loop: CASSSRDSYEQYF. CDR3 sequence (DNA): TGTGCCAGCAGTTCCCGGGACTCCTACGAGCAGTACTTC.

With respect to this clone: The DNA is left out, because the CDR3 cannot be placed on it with certainty; the CDR3 is given as TCRdb lists it. This chain links TRBV5-1 with TRBJ1-2; the table's D call, TRBD1, has no DNA check behind it. The CDR3 length is 15 residues, termini included. Germline V gene lookup returns CDR1 SGHRS and CDR2 YFSETQ. The CDR3: CASSTSIRGDYGYTF.

The gene calls are TRBV7-2 and TRBJ2-7; TRBD2 matches at 10 bases. Unmatched junction bases numbered 4, after V lost 2 bases and J lost 3 bases. The CDR3 runs to 15 residues. The germline gives CDR1 SGHTA, CDR2 FQGNSA. The CDR3 here is CASSLPWTSGYEQYF. CDR3 nucleotides: TGTGCCAGCAGCTTACCCTGGACTAGCGGCTACGAGCAGTACTTC.

The chain uses TRBV7-2 and TRBJ1-2; D is perhaps TRBD1 (5 bases). Germline CDR1 reads SGHTA; CDR2 reads FQGNSA. The CDR3 length is 15 residues. V shed 5 bases and J shed 0 bases, with 13 bases lying between them. The CDR3, as DNA: TGTGCCAGCAGCCCAGGGCTCGAAGCTAACTATGGCTACACCTTC. Its translation: CASSPGLEANYGYTF.

The chain has TRBV27 and TRBJ2-1; a possible D gene is TRBD1 (5 bases). The germline gives CDR1 MNHEY, CDR2 SMNVEV (reference sequence). Trimming took 2 bases from V and 5 from J, leaving 10 bases between them. CDR3 length: 14 amino acids. DNA of the CDR3: TGTGCCAGCAGTTTACTGGCGGACAACAATGAGCAGTTCTTC. Encoded protein: CASSLLADNNEQFF.

The chain couples TRBV14 to TRBJ2-3, with 10 positions matching TRBD2. Trimming cost V 3 bases and J 0 bases; bases outside gene matches: 9. The CDR3 sequence is 18 residues long. Germline CDR1 reads SGHDN; CDR2 reads FVKESK. CDR3 bases: TGTGCCAGCAGCCACCATACTCGGACTAGCGGTAGCACAGATACGCAGTATTTT. Its protein product is CASSHHTRTSGSTDTQYF.

V usage is TRBV14 and J usage is TRBJ2-5, with TRBD2 matching 13 bases. CDR3 length: 17 residues. Trimming at V came to 4 bases and at J to 3 bases, leaving 8 bases not matched to a gene. Germline values: CDR1 SGHDN, CDR2 FVKESK. This chain's CDR3 is CASSRSSGTSGEETQYF. The CDR3 nucleotides read TGTGCCAGCAGCCGGTCCTCTGGGACTAGCGGGGAAGAGACCCAGTACTTC. Variable domain in full (rest from reference TRBV14 and TRBJ2-5): EAGVTQFPSHSVIEKGQTVTLRCDPISGHDNLYWYRRVMGKEIKFLLHFVKESKQDESGMPNNRFLAERTGGTYSTLKVQPAELEDSGVYFCASSRSSGTSGEETQYFGPGTRLLVL.

The chain recombines TRBV15 with TRBJ2-7; no reliable D call. This CDR3 comprises 15 residues. CDR1 LNHNV and CDR2 YYDKDF come from the germline V gene (reference sequence). The V end was cut by 0 bases, the J end by 5 bases, with 14 bases between. The CDR3 DNA is TGTGCCACCAGCAGAGATCCAAGGGCGGTGGACGAGCAGTACTTC. Translating it yields CATSRDPRAVDEQYF.

The chain uses TRBV4-2 and TRBJ1-3, with TRBD1 matching 8 bases. CDR3 length: 16 amino acids. V lost 6 bases and J lost 3; bases outside the gene matches: 10. Germline assignment: CDR1 LGHNA and CDR2 YNFKEQ. This chain's CDR3 is CASRSAGGAYGNTIYF. The DNA for the CDR3 is TGTGCCAGCAGGAGTGCAGGGGGCGCATATGGAAACACCATATATTTT.

The gene calls are TRBV7-9 and TRBJ2-4, with D perhaps matching TRBD1 or TRBD2 (5 bases each). Trimming took off 5 bases at V and 0 bases at J, with 17 bases between the two ends. The CDR3 is made up of 17 amino acids. The germline V gene has CDR1 SEHNR and CDR2 FQNEAQ (reference sequence). The CDR3 reads CASSTSTGTVAKNIQYF. For the CDR3, the DNA is TGTGCCAGCAGCACTAGTACGGGGACGGTAGCCAAAAACATTCAGTACTTC. The full variable domain, completed using reference TRBV7-9 and TRBJ2-4, is DTGVSQNPRHKITKRGQNVTFRCDPISEHNRLYWYRQTLGQGPEFLTYFQNEAQLEKSRLLSDRFSAERPKGSFSTLEIQRTEQGDSAMYLCASSTSTGTVAKNIQYFGAGTRLSVL.

The chain recombines TRBV11-2 with TRBJ2-2; D ambiguous. This CDR3 has 11 amino acids. Trimming shortened V by 11 bases and J by 7 bases, and 11 bases separated the two germline ends. In germline, CDR1 is SGHAT, CDR2 FQNNGV. CDR3 sequence: CAGGVNGELFF. The CDR3 bases are TGTGCCGGCGGCGTGAACGGGGAGCTGTTTTTT.

The V call is TRBV9, the J call TRBJ2-1; 7 nucleotides line up with TRBD1. J lost 7 bases, V lost 3 bases, and 10 bases had no gene match. The CDR3 loop spans 15 amino acids. Germline assignment: CDR1 SGDLS and CDR2 YYNGEE. The CDR3 nucleotides are TGTGCCAGCAGCGCAGAGACAGGGTTGGGAAATGAGCAGTTCTTC. Translated, it gives CASSAETGLGNEQFF.

This chain joins TRBV27 and TRBJ1-2, with a possible D match to TRBD1 (5 bases). V was clipped by 5 bases and J by 2 bases, with 9 bases between them. The CDR3 totals 13 residues. CDR1 and CDR2 from the germline V gene are MNHEY and SMNVEV (reference sequence). CDR3 residues: CASSGGPNYGYTF. The CDR3 bases are TGTGCCAGCAGTGGGGGACCGAACTATGGCTACACCTTC.

The chain combines TRBV11-2 with TRBJ2-1, with D perhaps matching TRBD1 (6 bases). This CDR3 region has 15 residues. With 4 bases removed from V and 0 bases from J, the gap between germline ends came to 10 bases. Germline V lookup: CDR1 SGHAT, CDR2 FQNNGV. CDR3 sequence reads: CASSSGHSSYNEQFF. The DNA for the CDR3 is TGTGCCAGCAGCTCGGGACACAGCTCCTACAATGAGCAGTTCTTC.

The V and J genes are TRBV9 and TRBJ2-7, with D possibly matching TRBD2 (5 bases). Germline assignment: CDR1 SGDLS and CDR2 YYNGEE. V lost 4 bases to trimming and J lost 3 bases, with 17 bases between them. The CDR3 is 15 amino acids. CDR3 in amino acids: CASSLSTGKNYEQYF. The DNA of the CDR3 is TGTGCCAGCAGCCTGAGTACGGGGAAGAACTACGAGCAGTACTTC.

The chain links TRBV18 to TRBJ1-2; possibly TRBD1 for D (6 bases). V lost 1 base and J 6 bases, leaving 15 bases between the germline ends. This CDR3 is 15 amino acids long. Per the germline V gene, CDR1 is KGHSH and CDR2 is LQKENI. The CDR3 here is CASSPLTGRENGYTF. The CDR3 DNA follows: TGTGCCAGCTCACCACTTACAGGGAGAGAAAATGGCTACACCTTC. The whole variable domain, remainder taken from reference TRBV18 and TRBJ1-2, is NAGVMQNPRHLVRRRGQEARLRCSPMKGHSHVYWYRQLPEEGLKFMVYLQKENIIDESGMPKERFSAEFPKEGPSILRIQQVVRGDSAAYFCASSPLTGRENGYTFGSGTRLTVV.